What follows are 16 T cell receptor beta chains derived from one specimen sequenced in a study of T cell repertoires in cytomegalovirus infection. TCRdb independently ran MiXCR on the reads; one entry per CDR3 protein. The data show around 240,000 distinct CDR3 sequences, with 22% seen just once and about 20% held by the top ten. Sequenced sample: CD8+ T cells from PBMCs. These receptors all stem from a human donor in good health (CMV status not recorded). Some clones in this sample may be carry-over from other donors' samples.

The rearrangement joins TRBV10-3 to TRBJ2-4, with 9 bases fitting TRBD1. The CDR3 runs 11 residues. With 11 bases clipped from V and 15 bases from J, the junction kept 11 bases outside the gene matches. Germline loops: CDR1 ENHRY, CDR2 SYGVKD. The CDR3 spells CALSEGTGTYF. The DNA for the CDR3 is TGTGCCCTCTCCGAGGGGACAGGGACGTACTTC.

This clonotype was seen a handful of times. This chain connects TRBV12-3 or TRBV12-4 to TRBJ2-3, with D perhaps matching TRBD1 or TRBD2 (5 bases each). This CDR3 comprises 15 residues. Trimming took 3 bases from V and 4 from J, leaving 14 bases between them. CDR3 sequence (DNA): TGTGCCAGCAGTTTTGGGACCCAGTCCGCAGATACGCAGTATTTT. Translation gives CASSFGTQSADTQYF.

This clonotype was seen more than once but under ten times. J is TRBJ1-5 and V is TRBV7-9; D is unresolved. The CDR3 runs 15 residues. The V end lost 2 bases, the J end lost 6 bases, and 14 bases lay between the germline ends. Germline-derived CDR1 and CDR2 are SEHNR and FQNEAQ (reference sequence). The CDR3 loop is CASSLSGFEGQPQHF. The CDR3 DNA reads as TGTGCCAGCAGCTTAAGCGGATTTGAGGGTCAGCCCCAGCATTTT. Full variable domain (remainder filled in from reference TRBV7-9 and TRBJ1-5): DTGVSQNPRHKITKRGQNVTFRCDPISEHNRLYWYRQTLGQGPEFLTYFQNEAQLEKSRLLSDRFSAERPKGSFSTLEIQRTEQGDSAMYLCASSLSGFEGQPQHFGDGTRLSIL.

The chain is built from TRBV6-1 and TRBJ1-3; no clear D gene. The CDR3 sequence is 15 residues long. CDR1 and CDR2 from the germline V gene are MNHNS and SASEGT. The V and J ends lost 7 bases and 3 bases respectively, with 16 bases between them. For the CDR3, the DNA is TGTGCCAGCATGGTTTTTTCGGGGATTGGAAACACCATATATTTT. It translates to CASMVFSGIGNTIYF.

The chain employs TRBV20-1 and TRBJ2-1; no clear D. Germline-derived CDR1 and CDR2 are DFQATT and SNEGSKA (reference sequence). This CDR3 contains 14 residues. Trimming cost V 0 bases and J 7 bases, with 13 bases left between them. The CDR3 here is CSARDVQISNEQFF. As DNA, the CDR3 is TGCAGTGCTAGAGATGTTCAGATTTCGAATGAGCAGTTCTTC.

V and J are TRBV28 and TRBJ2-3; 11 positions match TRBD1. The CDR3 spans 16 residues. Per the germline V gene, CDR1 is MDHEN and CDR2 is SYDVKM. Trimming at V came to 5 bases and at J to 6 bases, leaving 10 bases not matched to a gene. The CDR3 spells CASSTQDRGLGDTQYF. The CDR3, as DNA: TGTGCCAGCAGTACACAGGACAGGGGGCTCGGTGATACGCAGTATTTT.

This clonotype appeared a few times. This chain links TRBV29-1 with TRBJ1-2, with D uncertain. From germline, CDR1 is SQVTM and CDR2 ANQGSEA. V was shortened by 6 bases and J by 8 bases, with 37 bases between the two germline ends. This CDR3 has 19 amino acids. CDR3 DNA: TGCAGCGTCCTGGATGACTCGCTGGGCCCAAACTCCCGCGTCCGCGGCTACACCTTC. It yields the protein CSVLDDSLGPNSRVRGYTF.

A few counts support this clonotype. This sequence joins TRBV27 and TRBJ2-2; D remains ambiguous. The CDR3 spans 14 residues. Per germline, CDR1 MNHEY and CDR2 SMNVEV (reference sequence). Trimming removed 5 bases from V and 4 bases from J, with 11 bases in between. CDR3 in DNA: TGTGCCAGCAGTCAACGACAATTCACCGGGGAGCTGTTTTTT. Its translation is CASSQRQFTGELFF.

The chain uses TRBV28 and TRBJ2-3, with TRBD2 as a possible D gene (6 bases). Trimming removed 3 bases from V and 3 bases from J, with 16 bases in between. CDR1 and CDR2 (germline): MDHEN, SYDVKM. The CDR3 runs 16 residues. CDR3 region: CASSFPETSGTDTQYF. The CDR3 DNA follows: TGTGCCAGCAGTTTCCCCGAGACTAGTGGTACAGATACGCAGTATTTT.

This clonotype appeared a few times. The chain joins TRBV5-5 to TRBJ1-1; maybe TRBD1 (5 bases). The germline V gene encodes CDR1 SGHKS and CDR2 YYEKEE (reference sequence). This CDR3 spans 13 amino acids. Trimming removed 2 bases from V and 6 bases from J, with 11 bases in between. CDR3 sequence: CASSLIGAAEAFF. The CDR3 coding sequence is TGTGCCAGCAGCTTAATTGGGGCAGCTGAAGCTTTCTTT. The entire variable domain, with the rest obtained from reference TRBV5-5 and TRBJ1-1, is as follows: DAGVTQSPTHLIKTRGQQVTLRCSPISGHKSVSWYQQVLGQGPQFIFQYYEKEERGRGNFPDRFSARQFPNYSSELNVNALLLGDSALYLCASSLIGAAEAFFGQGTRLTVV.

This clonotype was picked up a small number of times. V and J are TRBV15 and TRBJ2-7; D remains ambiguous. From germline, CDR1 is LNHNV and CDR2 YYDKDF (reference sequence). CDR3 length: 14 amino acids. The germline V and J ends were trimmed by 4 bases and 5 bases, with 15 bases remaining between them. The CDR3 nucleotides read TGTGCCACCAGCACGCGGTTGGGTTTAAACGAGCAGTACTTC. It codes for CATSTRLGLNEQYF.

This clonotype was counted many times. V is TRBV6-5 and J is TRBJ1-2; D may be TRBD1 (6 bases). CDR1 MNHEY and CDR2 SVGAGI come from the germline V gene. The CDR3 is 14 amino acids. Deletions cut 0 bases from V and 6 bases from J, with 11 bases between. CDR3 bases: TGTGCCAGCAGTTACTCAGGGGGGCTCGATGGCTACACCTTC. Its protein is CASSYSGGLDGYTF.

The genes are TRBV4-1 and TRBJ1-1; a possible D gene is TRBD1 (6 bases). This CDR3 contains 14 residues. Deletions cut 0 bases from V and 10 bases from J, with 15 bases between. The germline V gene encodes CDR1 MGHRA and CDR2 YSYEKL. In nucleotides, the CDR3 is TGCGCCAGCAGCCAAGATCACACGGGGGCCGGAGCTTTCTTT. Translation gives CASSQDHTGAGAFF.

The table lists this clonotype with a few counts. The chain combines TRBV2 with TRBJ2-3; 12 bases map to TRBD2. Germline loops: CDR1 SNHLY, CDR2 FYNNEI. This CDR3 region has 13 residues. The chain's CDR3 is CVLAGGTTDTQYF. DNA for the CDR3: TGTGTCCTAGCGGGGGGGACAACAGATACGCAGTATTTT.

This clonotype was found a few times. This chain connects TRBV7-6 to TRBJ1-1; 12 bases are a match to TRBD1. CDR3 length: 15 residues. J was trimmed by 3 bases and V by 6 bases; bases with no gene match: 5. The germline CDR1 and CDR2 sequences are SGHVS and FNYEAQ. CDR3 region: CASRGQGARDTEAFF. DNA of the CDR3: TGTGCCAGCAGGGGACAGGGGGCGCGGGACACTGAAGCTTTCTTT.

This clonotype came up once. The chain is built from TRBV19 and TRBJ2-7; D gene unclear. V dropped 3 bases and J dropped 5 bases, with 11 bases sitting between them. CDR3 length: 13 residues. The germline V gene encodes CDR1 LNHDA and CDR2 SQIVND (reference sequence). The CDR3 region has the DNA TGTGCCAGTAGTATGACCCCACGGAACGAGCAGTACTTC. Translated: CASSMTPRNEQYF.